These T cell receptor beta chains were read from a single sample in a study of beta chain features in type 1 diabetes. Libraries were prepared by immunoSEQ multiplex PCR; TCRdb keeps only in-frame clonotypes and omits some of them. This table holds nearly 350,000 clones, less than 9.5% found once. The sample taken for sequencing was central memory CD4+ T cells from blood. These receptors all come from a woman younger than 35 in good health. CDR3s include the opening cysteine and the closing phenylalanine or tryptophan. Each record gives: J gene, clone size, D gene, V gene, CDR3 protein, CDR3 DNA. D genes are given only for firm matches. For some rows the clone size is stated as once, few or many, or as a class when expanded; others skip it.

J: TRBJ2-7
size: few
D: TRBD1
V: TRBV6-5
CDR3: CASSRTGNEQYF
DNA: TGTGCCAGCAGCAGGACAGGGAACGAGCAGTACTTC

J: TRBJ1-1
size: few
D: TRBD1
V: TRBV29-1
CDR3: CSVAWAGGTEAFF
DNA: TGCAGCGTTGCTTGGGCAGGGGGCACTGAAGCTTTCTTT

J: TRBJ2-7
size: few
D: .
V: TRBV7-2
CDR3: CASSPGPEYEQYF
DNA: TGTGCCAGCAGCCCAGGCCCCGAATACGAGCAGTACTTC

J: TRBJ2-6
size: few
D: TRBD2
V: TRBV6-6
CDR3: CASSRGVSGANVLTF
DNA: TGTGCCAGCAGCCGGGGGGTTTCTGGGGCCAACGTCCTGACTTTC

J: TRBJ2-1
size: few
D: .
V: TRBV7-2
CDR3: CASSFRPGPYNEQFF
DNA: TGTGCCAGCAGCTTTAGACCCGGACCCTACAATGAGCAGTTCTTC

J: TRBJ2-1
size: .
D: TRBD1
V: TRBV4-2
CDR3: CASSQSPGQAGMEQFF
DNA: TGTGCCAGCAGCCAGTCTCCGGGACAGGCCGGGATGGAGCAGTTCTTC

J: TRBJ2-7
size: .
D: TRBD2
V: TRBV27
CDR3: CASRGLAGVSEQYF
DNA: TGTGCCAGCAGGGGACTAGCGGGAGTTAGCGAGCAGTACTTC

J: TRBJ1-4
size: few
D: TRBD1
V: TRBV18
CDR3: CASSSNGQGAGEKLFF
DNA: TGTGCCAGCTCATCAAACGGACAGGGGGCGGGTGAAAAACTGTTTTTT

J: TRBJ1-3
size: few
D: .
V: TRBV9
CDR3: CASSVDMSGNTIYF
DNA: TGTGCCAGCAGCGTAGATATGTCTGGAAACACCATATATTTT

J: TRBJ2-2
size: many
D: .
V: TRBV29-1
CDR3: CSVDGRGSGELFF
DNA: TGCAGCGTTGACGGCAGGGGATCCGGGGAGCTGTTTTTT

J: TRBJ1-5
size: .
D: .
V: TRBV4-2
CDR3: CASSPSGGGQPQHF
DNA: TGTGCCAGCAGCCCCTCTGGGGGCGGACAGCCCCAGCATTTT

J: TRBJ1-5
size: .
D: .
V: TRBV18
CDR3: CASSGDSNQPQHF
DNA: TGTGCCAGCTCAGGGGACTCAAATCAGCCCCAGCATTTT

J: TRBJ2-1
size: .
D: TRBD1
V: TRBV19
CDR3: CASSIDPGQGRDEQFF
DNA: TGTGCCAGTAGTATAGATCCGGGACAGGGGCGCGATGAGCAGTTCTTC

J: TRBJ2-3
size: few
D: TRBD2
V: TRBV7-2
CDR3: CASSWTSGRGDTQYF
DNA: TGTGCCAGCAGCTGGACTAGCGGGAGAGGTGATACGCAGTATTTT

J: TRBJ2-3
size: .
D: .
V: TRBV19
CDR3: CASNPRGFADTQYF
DNA: TGTGCCAGTAACCCTCGGGGGTTCGCAGATACGCAGTATTTT

J: TRBJ1-1
size: few
D: .
V: TRBV29-1
CDR3: CSVETANTEAFF
DNA: TGCAGCGTGGAGACAGCGAACACTGAAGCTTTCTTT

J: TRBJ2-3
size: .
D: .
V: TRBV28
CDR3: CASSLPTDTQYF
DNA: TGTGCCAGCAGTCTGCCCACAGATACGCAGTATTTT

J: TRBJ2-5
size: few
D: TRBD2
V: TRBV5-6
CDR3: CASSLTRPWLAGEETQYF
DNA: TGTGCCAGCAGCTTGACCCGACCGTGGCTAGCGGGAGAGGAGACCCAGTACTTC

J: TRBJ2-5
size: few
D: .
V: TRBV7-7
CDR3: CASSFTGARETQYF
DNA: TGTGCTAGCAGCTTTACGGGGGCGAGGGAGACCCAGTACTTC

J: TRBJ2-7
size: .
D: TRBD2
V: TRBV20-1
CDR3: CSAPGGYEQYF
DNA: TGCAGTGCCCCCGGGGGGTACGAGCAGTACTTC

J: TRBJ2-2
size: few
D: TRBD2
V: TRBV4-2
CDR3: CASSQGTSGRSPGELFF
DNA: TGTGCCAGCAGCCAGGGGACTAGCGGGAGAAGCCCCGGGGAGCTGTTTTTT

J: TRBJ2-3
size: few
D: .
V: TRBV25-1
CDR3: CASSRSSDTQYF
DNA: TGTGCCAGCAGTCGGAGTTCGGATACGCAGTATTTT

J: TRBJ2-3
size: few
D: TRBD1
V: TRBV6-5
CDR3: CASSRDRGPTDTQYF
DNA: TGTGCCAGCAGCCGGGACAGGGGGCCCACAGATACGCAGTATTTT

J: TRBJ2-2
size: .
D: TRBD1
V: TRBV7-3
CDR3: CASSPGQLTGELFF
DNA: TGTGCCAGCAGCCCGGGACAGCTCACCGGGGAGCTGTTTTTT

J: TRBJ1-4
size: few
D: TRBD1
V: TRBV25-1
CDR3: CASTPGTGGKEKLFF
DNA: TGTGCCAGCACTCCTGGGACAGGGGGCAAGGAAAAACTGTTTTTT

J: TRBJ2-4
size: few
D: .
V: TRBV28
CDR3: CASSFGSAKNIQYF
DNA: TGTGCCAGCAGTTTTGGGTCGGCCAAAAACATTCAGTACTTC

J: TRBJ1-5
size: many
D: .
V: TRBV6-6
CDR3: CASSYDSNQPQHF
DNA: TGTGCCAGCAGTTACGATAGCAATCAGCCCCAGCATTTT

J: TRBJ2-2
size: few
D: TRBD1
V: TRBV6-6
CDR3: CASSLTGQRTGELFF
DNA: TGTGCCAGCAGTTTGACAGGGCAGCGCACCGGGGAGCTGTTTTTT

J: TRBJ1-5
size: .
D: .
V: TRBV19
CDR3: CASSIGQQLYNQPQHF
DNA: TGTGCCAGTAGTATCGGACAGCAACTTTACAATCAGCCCCAGCATTTT

J: TRBJ2-1
size: many
D: .
V: TRBV2
CDR3: CASSETRQGNEQFF
DNA: TGTGCCAGCAGTGAGACTAGACAAGGCAATGAGCAGTTCTTC

J: TRBJ2-4
size: few
D: .
V: TRBV7-9
CDR3: CASSAGNIQYF
DNA: TGTGCCAGCAGCGCAGGAAACATTCAGTACTTC

J: TRBJ1-5
size: few
D: .
V: TRBV19
CDR3: CASNSLHSNQPQHF
DNA: TGTGCCAGTAATAGCCTTCACAGCAATCAGCCCCAGCATTTT

J: TRBJ2-1
size: .
D: TRBD1
V: TRBV7-3
CDR3: CASSLDRGSFHEQFF
DNA: TGTGCCAGCAGCTTAGACAGGGGGTCTTTCCATGAGCAGTTCTTC

J: TRBJ2-7
size: few
D: TRBD2
V: TRBV25-1
CDR3: CASSSEGLAVSSYEQYF
DNA: TGTGCCAGCAGTAGTGAAGGGCTAGCGGTCAGCTCCTACGAGCAGTACTTC

J: TRBJ1-4
size: .
D: TRBD1
V: TRBV29-1
CDR3: CSVGAAGGGSEKLFF
DNA: TGCAGCGTTGGGGCTGCAGGGGGCGGGAGTGAAAAACTGTTTTTT

J: TRBJ1-2
size: .
D: .
V: TRBV29-1
CDR3: CSVGRAVDGYTF
DNA: TGCAGCGTTGGCAGGGCTGTGGATGGCTACACCTTC

J: TRBJ2-7
size: .
D: TRBD2
V: TRBV7-9
CDR3: CASSPGLAEPYEQYF
DNA: TGTGCCAGCAGCCCGGGACTAGCGGAACCCTACGAGCAGTACTTC

J: TRBJ2-1
size: many
D: .
V: TRBV7-9
CDR3: CASRISRGQGHINEQFF
DNA: TGTGCCAGCAGAATATCCCGGGGCCAGGGCCATATCAATGAGCAGTTCTTC

J: TRBJ1-5
size: few
D: .
V: TRBV19
CDR3: CAGRKGKEPQHF
DNA: TGTGCCGGGAGGAAGGGGAAGGAACCCCAGCATTTT

J: TRBJ1-1
size: few
D: TRBD1
V: TRBV6-5
CDR3: CASNDREHTEAFF
DNA: TGTGCCAGCAACGACAGGGAGCACACTGAAGCTTTCTTT

J: TRBJ2-7
size: few
D: TRBD1
V: TRBV18
CDR3: CASSTGQGGYEQYF
DNA: TGTGCCAGCTCTACCGGACAGGGAGGCTACGAGCAGTACTTC

J: TRBJ2-1
size: few
D: .
V: TRBV6-6
CDR3: CASIKSRGSYNEQFF
DNA: TGTGCCAGCATTAAATCGAGGGGATCCTACAATGAGCAGTTCTTC

J: TRBJ2-3
size: few
D: TRBD2
V: TRBV9
CDR3: CASSTKTGTTFTDTQYF
DNA: TGTGCCAGCAGCACCAAAACCGGGACTACATTCACAGATACGCAGTATTTT

J: TRBJ2-1
size: few
D: TRBD2
V: TRBV6-5
CDR3: CASSYSLAGVNEQFF
DNA: TGTGCCAGCAGTTATTCGCTAGCGGGAGTAAATGAGCAGTTCTTC

J: TRBJ2-7
size: .
D: .
V: TRBV4-3
CDR3: CASSQVTGIGYEQYF
DNA: TGCGCCAGCAGCCAAGTAACAGGGATAGGGTACGAGCAGTACTTC

J: TRBJ2-1
size: once
D: .
V: TRBV5-1
CDR3: CASSLRDRIKQFF
DNA: TGCGCCAGCAGCTTGCGGGACCGGATCAAGCAGTTCTTC

J: TRBJ2-5
size: once
D: TRBD2
V: TRBV7-2
CDR3: CASSRAGTSGTLKETQYF
DNA: TGTGCCAGCAGCCGGGCCGGGACTAGCGGGACCCTGAAAGAGACCCAGTACTTC

J: TRBJ2-5
size: .
D: .
V: TRBV7-2
CDR3: CASSLLGTQETQYF
DNA: TGTGCCAGCAGCTTATTGGGGACCCAAGAGACCCAGTACTTC

J: TRBJ1-1
size: .
D: .
V: TRBV29-1
CDR3: CSVRQNKNTEAFF
DNA: TGCAGCGTAAGACAGAACAAAAACACTGAAGCTTTCTTT

J: TRBJ1-5
size: few
D: TRBD1
V: TRBV15
CDR3: CATSRGQGAGQPQHF
DNA: TGTGCCACCAGCAGAGGACAGGGGGCCGGGCAGCCCCAGCATTTT

J: TRBJ2-3
size: .
D: .
V: TRBV5-6
CDR3: CASSRDRRDTQYF
DNA: TGTGCCAGCAGCCGGGACCGCAGGGATACGCAGTATTTT

J: TRBJ2-1
size: few
D: .
V: TRBV4-1
CDR3: CASSREASYNEQFF
DNA: TGCGCCAGCAGCCGGGAGGCTAGTTACAATGAGCAGTTCTTC

J: TRBJ2-1
size: few
D: .
V: TRBV28
CDR3: CASSYGGPRRDEQFF
DNA: TGTGCCAGCAGTTATGGAGGGCCGCGGCGGGATGAGCAGTTCTTC

J: TRBJ2-5
size: .
D: TRBD2
V: TRBV6-1
CDR3: CAISDNSGSETQYF
DNA: TGTGCCATCAGTGATAATAGCGGGAGTGAGACCCAGTACTTC

J: TRBJ1-5
size: .
D: .
V: TRBV18
CDR3: CASSPGGAVQPQHF
DNA: TGTGCCAGCTCACCAGGGGGGGCCGTTCAGCCCCAGCATTTT